These T cell receptor beta chains were read from a single sample in a study of response to subunit inactivated influenza vaccine. TCRdb redid the calling of the RT-PCR reads with MiXCR, one entry per CDR3 protein. The data show 700,000 to 800,000 distinct CDR3 sequences, less than 20% seen once. The material sequenced was PBMCs from blood, taken 5 days after vaccination. The origin of the receptors is a man aged 50 to 60 who received an inactivated influenza vaccine. CDR3s include the opening cysteine and the closing phenylalanine or tryptophan. The order of the fields is V gene, J gene, clone size, D gene, CDR3 DNA, CDR3 protein. A D gene is named only where the DNA matches it firmly. A clone size is listed for some rows: how often the clone was seen (once, few, many), or a class if it is expanded.

>TRBV20-1|TRBJ2-6|.|.
TGCAGTGCACGACACCGTGGCGGTCCCAACGTCCTGACTTTC
CSARHRGGPNVLTF
>TRBV6-1|TRBJ2-7|.|TRBD1
TGTGCCAGCAGCAGCAGCCGGGGACAGCTTCCCTACGAGCAGTACTTC
CASSSSRGQLPYEQYF
>TRBV20-1|TRBJ1-1|few|TRBD1
TGCAGTGCTCCCGACAGGGAGGGGATTGAAGCTTTCTTT
CSAPDREGIEAFF
>TRBV11-2|TRBJ2-3|.|TRBD1
TGTGCCAGCAGCAAGACAGGGACGGAGTATTTT
CASSKTGTEYF
>TRBV6-1|TRBJ2-3|few|TRBD2
TGTGCCAGCAACTCAGCGGGGACGAGCACAGATACGCAGTATTTT
CASNSAGTSTDTQYF
>TRBV9|TRBJ2-5|few|.
TGTGCCAGCACCGAGAGGGGGGGTCTCGAGACCCAGTACTTC
CASTERGGLETQYF
>TRBV4-2|TRBJ1-2|once|TRBD1
TGTGCCAGCAGCCAAAAGATCGACAGGGGGTATGGCTACACCTTC
CASSQKIDRGYGYTF
>TRBV20-1|TRBJ1-4|.|.
TGCAGTGCGATATACCGGGACAATGAAAAACTGTTTTTT
CSAIYRDNEKLFF
>TRBV4-3|TRBJ2-1|.|TRBD1
TGCGCCAGCAGCCAAAGTGGGGACAGGAGAGGCAATGAGCAGTTCTTC
CASSQSGDRRGNEQFF
>TRBV10-3|TRBJ2-5|.|TRBD2
TGTGCCATCAGTACTAGCGGGAGGGGTAGCCAAGAGACCCAGTACTTC
CAISTSGRGSQETQYF
>TRBV10-3|TRBJ2-2|.|.
TGTGCCATCGGTCAGGCCAACACCGGGGAGCTGTTTTTT
CAIGQANTGELFF
>TRBV9|TRBJ2-6|many|.
TGCGCCAGCAGCGCCTCTGGGGCCAACGTCCTGACTTTC
CASSASGANVLTF
>TRBV20-1|TRBJ2-1|.|.
TGCAGTGCTAGAGATTATAAGCGGAGCTCCTACAATGAGCAGTTCTTC
CSARDYKRSSYNEQFF
>TRBV7-2|TRBJ2-3|many|TRBD2
TGTGCCAGCAAACTAGCGGGAGGTAGTGATACGCAGTATTTT
CASKLAGGSDTQYF
>TRBV6-1|TRBJ1-4|.|.
TGTGCCAGCAGCGCAGGGTTAACTAATGAAAAACTGTTTTTT
CASSAGLTNEKLFF
>TRBV12-3/TRBV12-4|TRBJ2-7|many|.
TGTGCCAGCAGTTTATCAGGGAACTACGAGCAGTACTTC
CASSLSGNYEQYF
>TRBV6-2/TRBV6-3|TRBJ2-1|few|TRBD2
TGTGCCAGCAGTATCATCACTAGCGGGGGCAATGAGCAGTTCTTC
CASSIITSGGNEQFF
>TRBV4-3|TRBJ2-5|few|.
TGCGCCAGCAGCCGGCAAACAGGGAGCTATGAGACCCAGTACTTC
CASSRQTGSYETQYF
>TRBV29-1|TRBJ1-2|.|.
TGCAGCGTTGTGGGGGGGGCCGTTGGCTACACCTTC
CSVVGGAVGYTF
>TRBV6-5|TRBJ2-7|few|.
TGTGCCAGCAGTTACGACCTCGGGAATTCCTACGAGCAGTACTTC
CASSYDLGNSYEQYF
>TRBV18|TRBJ1-2|.|.
TGTGCCAGCTCGCAGGAGAAGAACTATGGCTACACCTTC
CASSQEKNYGYTF
>TRBV12-3/TRBV12-4|TRBJ2-1|many|.
TGTGCCAGCAGTTCCAGCGGAACCACCTACAATGAGCAGTTCTTC
CASSSSGTTYNEQFF
>TRBV20-1|TRBJ1-5|.|.
TGCAGTGCTCGGATGGACAGATATAGCAATCAGCCCCAGCATTTT
CSARMDRYSNQPQHF
>TRBV6-4|TRBJ1-2|.|.
TGTGCCAGCAGTGAAGGACGGGGCTATGGCTACACCTTC
CASSEGRGYGYTF
>TRBV25-1|TRBJ2-3|once|TRBD2
TGTGCCAGCAGTGACCGACCTAGCGGGACCCCCCTCGCTGTGCAGTATTTT
CASSDRPSGTPLAVQYF
>TRBV10-3|TRBJ2-2|.|.
TGTGCCATCAGTGACCCTGTGGCTTGGGGCGGGGAGCTGTTTTTT
CAISDPVAWGGELFF
>TRBV12-3/TRBV12-4|TRBJ1-6|many|.
TGTGCCAGCAGCCCTAGGGGGGTAGGTCTCCACTTT
CASSPRGVGLHF
>TRBV15|TRBJ2-3|.|TRBD2
TGTGCCACCCGACTAGCGGGGGAGGAAAATACGCAGTATTTT
CATRLAGEENTQYF
>TRBV4-3|TRBJ2-1|few|TRBD2
TGCGCCAGCAGCCAGACTAGCGGGAGGGCCCGGGAGCAGTTCTTC
CASSQTSGRAREQFF
>TRBV6-2/TRBV6-3|TRBJ1-1|.|.
TGTGCCACCGAAAGGACGGCGCGGACTGAAGCTTTCTTT
CATERTARTEAFF
>TRBV29-1|TRBJ1-3|few|.
TGCAGCGTCCGACAGTCCCGGGGGCCTGGAAACACCATATATTTT
CSVRQSRGPGNTIYF
>TRBV4-2|TRBJ2-3|.|.
TGTGCCAGCAGCCAAGTCCAAATTGGGACAGATACGCAGTATTTT
CASSQVQIGTDTQYF
>TRBV9|TRBJ2-5|.|.
TGTGCCAGCAGCGCCCTCCCAGGAGAGGGCGAGACCCAGTACTTC
CASSALPGEGETQYF
>TRBV5-6|TRBJ2-7|few|.
TGTGCCAGCAGCCCCAATAGGTTCCAGGGCGACGAGCAGTACTTC
CASSPNRFQGDEQYF
>TRBV4-2|TRBJ1-5|few|.
TGTGCCAGCAGCCAAGGTCCCGAACGGCCCCAGCATTTT
CASSQGPERPQHF
>TRBV6-1|TRBJ2-1|few|TRBD2
TGTGCCAGCAGTCCAATAGCGGGAGCCGGCAATGAGCAGTTCTTC
CASSPIAGAGNEQFF
>TRBV18|TRBJ1-4|few|.
TGTGCCAGCTCAGGGACGAGTCGGCTTGAAAAACTGTTTTTT
CASSGTSRLEKLFF
>TRBV5-1|TRBJ2-2|few|TRBD2
TGCGCCAGCAGCCTGGAGACTAGCGGCAACACCGGGGAGCTGTTTTTT
CASSLETSGNTGELFF
>TRBV12-3/TRBV12-4|TRBJ2-3|.|TRBD2
TGTGCCAGCAGTTTTTGGGCGGGGGGTAGCACAGATACGCAGTATTTT
CASSFWAGGSTDTQYF
>TRBV5-1|TRBJ2-6|.|.
TGCGCCAGCAGCATTGGAGGGGAACTCAACGTCCTGACTTTC
CASSIGGELNVLTF
>TRBV7-3|TRBJ1-1|few|.
TGTGCCAGCAGCTTAAACGGGGGCGCGAACACTGAAGCTTTCTTT
CASSLNGGANTEAFF
>TRBV7-2|TRBJ2-1|.|.
TGTGCCAGCAGCCTAAGACAGGTCTACTCCTACAATGAGCAGTTCTTC
CASSLRQVYSYNEQFF
>TRBV7-9|TRBJ2-5|many|.
TGTGCCAGCAGCTTACCTAACAGTCGGGAGACCCAGTACTTC
CASSLPNSRETQYF
>TRBV18|TRBJ1-1|.|.
TGTGCCAGCTCACGCGGGGGAGGCATTTCGGAAGCTTTCTTT
CASSRGGGISEAFF
>TRBV6-1|TRBJ2-7|few|.
TGTGCCAGCAGGGGGGGCCTTTGGGGGTCCTACGAGCAGTACTTC
CASRGGLWGSYEQYF
>TRBV5-5|TRBJ2-7|.|.
TGTGCCAGCAGCGTCAGGGAAATGTACGAGCAGTACTTC
CASSVREMYEQYF
>TRBV20-1|TRBJ2-7|few|.
TGCAGTGCTCAAAGGAGGGCAACCACCGGGGAGCAGTACTTC
CSAQRRATTGEQYF
>TRBV28|TRBJ2-5|few|.
TGTGCCAGCAGTTCCCCCGCTGAGGAGGGGGCGGAGACCCAGTACTTC
CASSSPAEEGAETQYF
>TRBV6-2/TRBV6-3|TRBJ2-5|.|TRBD2
TGTGCCAGCAGTTCGGGACTAGACTACCCCCAAGAGACCCAGTACTTC
CASSSGLDYPQETQYF
>TRBV20-1|TRBJ1-4|few|.
TGCAGTGCTAGAGATGATACGCAGGGAGGAGAAAAACTGTTTTTT
CSARDDTQGGEKLFF
>TRBV24-1|TRBJ2-7|.|.
TGTGCCACCAGTGATAAAGGGTCTGGAGAGCAGTACTTC
CATSDKGSGEQYF